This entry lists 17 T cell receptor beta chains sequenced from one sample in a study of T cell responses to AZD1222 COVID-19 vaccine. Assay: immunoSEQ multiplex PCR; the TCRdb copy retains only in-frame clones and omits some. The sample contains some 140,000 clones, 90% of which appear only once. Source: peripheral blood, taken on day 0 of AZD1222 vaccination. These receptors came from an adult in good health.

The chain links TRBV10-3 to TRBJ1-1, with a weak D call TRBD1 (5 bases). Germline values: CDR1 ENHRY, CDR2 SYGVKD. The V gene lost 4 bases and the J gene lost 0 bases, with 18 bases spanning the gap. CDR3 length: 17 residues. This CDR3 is CAISGIRRAALNTEAFF. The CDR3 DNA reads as TGTGCCATCAGTGGGATCCGCAGGGCGGCCCTGAACACTGAAGCTTTCTTT.

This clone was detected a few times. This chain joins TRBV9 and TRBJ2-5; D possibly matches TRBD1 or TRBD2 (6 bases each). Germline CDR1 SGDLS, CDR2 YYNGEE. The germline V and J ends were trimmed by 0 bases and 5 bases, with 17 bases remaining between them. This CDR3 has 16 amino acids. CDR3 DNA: TGTGCCAGCAGCGTAGGAATGTCGGGGGCCAGGGAGACCCAGTACTTC. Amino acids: CASSVGMSGARETQYF.

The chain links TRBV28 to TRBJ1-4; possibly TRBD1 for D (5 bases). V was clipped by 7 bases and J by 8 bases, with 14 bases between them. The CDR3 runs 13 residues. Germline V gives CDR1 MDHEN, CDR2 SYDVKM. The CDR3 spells CASTWGRAEKLFF. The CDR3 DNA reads TGTGCCAGCACTTGGGGGAGGGCGGAAAAACTGTTTTTT.

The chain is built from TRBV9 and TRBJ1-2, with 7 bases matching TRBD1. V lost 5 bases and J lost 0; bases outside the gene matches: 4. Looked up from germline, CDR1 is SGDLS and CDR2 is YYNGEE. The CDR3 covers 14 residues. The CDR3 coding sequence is TGTGCCAGCAGTACGACAGGGACTAACTATGGCTACACCTTC. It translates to CASSTTGTNYGYTF.

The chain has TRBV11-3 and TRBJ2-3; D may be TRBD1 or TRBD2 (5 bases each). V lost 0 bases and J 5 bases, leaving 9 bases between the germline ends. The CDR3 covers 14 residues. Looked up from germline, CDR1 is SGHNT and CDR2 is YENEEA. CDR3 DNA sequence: TGTGCCAGCAGCTTAGACGGGGCGGGAGATACGCAGTATTTT. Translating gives CASSLDGAGDTQYF.

The CDR3 bases are TGTGCCAGCAGTTACGGCTTCCCCGGAAGGGAGACCCAGTACTTC. It encodes CASSYGFPGRETQYF. This chain joins TRBV6-5 and TRBJ2-5; D gene ambiguous. Per the germline V gene, CDR1 is MNHEY and CDR2 is SVGAGI. Trimming stripped 2 bases from V and 5 bases from J, with 15 bases between. The CDR3 has 15 residues.

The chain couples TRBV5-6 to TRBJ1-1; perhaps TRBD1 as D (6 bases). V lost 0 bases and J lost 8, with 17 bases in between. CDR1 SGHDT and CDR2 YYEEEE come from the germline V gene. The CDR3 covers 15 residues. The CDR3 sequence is CASSLDQGLKGEAFF. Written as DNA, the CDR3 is TGTGCCAGCAGCTTGGACCAGGGGTTGAAAGGCGAAGCTTTCTTT.

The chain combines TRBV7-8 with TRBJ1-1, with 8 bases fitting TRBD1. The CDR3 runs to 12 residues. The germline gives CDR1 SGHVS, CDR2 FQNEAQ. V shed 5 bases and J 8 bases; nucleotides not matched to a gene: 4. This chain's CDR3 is CASSHRQGEAFF. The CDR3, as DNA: TGTGCCAGCAGCCACAGACAGGGGGAAGCTTTCTTT.

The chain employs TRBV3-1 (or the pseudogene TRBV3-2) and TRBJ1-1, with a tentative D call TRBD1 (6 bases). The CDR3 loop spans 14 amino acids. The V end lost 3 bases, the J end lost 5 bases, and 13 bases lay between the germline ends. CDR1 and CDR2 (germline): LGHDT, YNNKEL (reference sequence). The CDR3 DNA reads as TGTGCCAGCAGCCAGAATTCAGGGGTGACTGAAGCTTTCTTT. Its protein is CASSQNSGVTEAFF.

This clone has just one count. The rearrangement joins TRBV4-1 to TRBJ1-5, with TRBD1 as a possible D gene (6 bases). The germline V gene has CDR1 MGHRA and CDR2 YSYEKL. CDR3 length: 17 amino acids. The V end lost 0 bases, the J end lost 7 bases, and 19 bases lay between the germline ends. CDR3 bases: TGCGCCAGCAGCCAAGAATTGACAGGATCATCTGGCCAGCCCCAGCATTTT. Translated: CASSQELTGSSGQPQHF.

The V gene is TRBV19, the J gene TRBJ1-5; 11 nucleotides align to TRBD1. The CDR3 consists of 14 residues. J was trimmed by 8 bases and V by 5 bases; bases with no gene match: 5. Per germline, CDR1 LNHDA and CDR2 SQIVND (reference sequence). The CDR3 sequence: CASSAGDRGKPQHF. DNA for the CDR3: TGTGCCAGTAGTGCCGGGGACAGGGGGAAGCCCCAGCATTTT.

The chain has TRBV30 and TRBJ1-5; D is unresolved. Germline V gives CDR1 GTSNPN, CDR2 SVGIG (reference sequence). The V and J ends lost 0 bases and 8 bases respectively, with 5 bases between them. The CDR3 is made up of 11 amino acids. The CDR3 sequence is CAWSVWKPQHF. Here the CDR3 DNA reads TGTGCCTGGAGTGTTTGGAAGCCCCAGCATTTT.

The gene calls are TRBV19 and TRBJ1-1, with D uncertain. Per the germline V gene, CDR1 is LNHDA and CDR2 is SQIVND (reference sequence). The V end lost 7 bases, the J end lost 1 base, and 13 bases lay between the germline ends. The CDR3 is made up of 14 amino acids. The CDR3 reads CASTPGPGNTEAFF. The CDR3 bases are TGTGCCAGTACCCCCGGCCCAGGGAACACTGAAGCTTTCTTT.

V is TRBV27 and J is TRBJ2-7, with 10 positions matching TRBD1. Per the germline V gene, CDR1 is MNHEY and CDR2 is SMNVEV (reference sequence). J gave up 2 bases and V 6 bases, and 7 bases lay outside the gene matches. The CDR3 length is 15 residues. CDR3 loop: CASRGRDRGTYEQYF. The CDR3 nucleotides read TGTGCCAGCAGAGGTCGGGACAGGGGTACCTACGAGCAGTACTTC.

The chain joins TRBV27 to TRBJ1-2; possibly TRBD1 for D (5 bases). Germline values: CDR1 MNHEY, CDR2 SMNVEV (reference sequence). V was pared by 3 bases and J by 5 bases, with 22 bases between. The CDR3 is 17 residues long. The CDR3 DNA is TGTGCCAGCAGTTTCTCCAAAAGCGCCGGGACGGCGTATGGCTACACCTTC. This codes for CASSFSKSAGTAYGYTF.

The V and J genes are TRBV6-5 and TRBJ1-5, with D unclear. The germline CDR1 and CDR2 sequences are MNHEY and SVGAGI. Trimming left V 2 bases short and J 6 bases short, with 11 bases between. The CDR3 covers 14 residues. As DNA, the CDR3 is TGTGCCAGCAGTTACGAAGAGTTGGGTCAGCCCCAGCATTTT. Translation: CASSYEELGQPQHF.

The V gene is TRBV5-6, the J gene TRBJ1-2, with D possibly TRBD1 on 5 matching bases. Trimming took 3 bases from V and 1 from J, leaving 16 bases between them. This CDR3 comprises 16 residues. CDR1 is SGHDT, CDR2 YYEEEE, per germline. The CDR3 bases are TGTGCCAGCAGCTACCTGGACGGGACCTTTAACTATGGCTACACCTTC. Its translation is CASSYLDGTFNYGYTF.